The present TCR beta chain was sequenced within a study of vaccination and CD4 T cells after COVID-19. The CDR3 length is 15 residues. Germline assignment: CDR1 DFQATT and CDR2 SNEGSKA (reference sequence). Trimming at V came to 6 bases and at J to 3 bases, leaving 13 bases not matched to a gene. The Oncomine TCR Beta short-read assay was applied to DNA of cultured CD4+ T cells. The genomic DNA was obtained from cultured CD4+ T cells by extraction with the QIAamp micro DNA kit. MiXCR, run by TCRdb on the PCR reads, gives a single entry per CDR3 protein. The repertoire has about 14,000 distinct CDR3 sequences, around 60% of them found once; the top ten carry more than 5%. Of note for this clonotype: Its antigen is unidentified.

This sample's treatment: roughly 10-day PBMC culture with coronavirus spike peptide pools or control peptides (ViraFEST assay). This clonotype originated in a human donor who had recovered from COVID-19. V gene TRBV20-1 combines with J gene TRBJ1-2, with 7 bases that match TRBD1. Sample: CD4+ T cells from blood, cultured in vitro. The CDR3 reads CSANIKTGDDYGYTF. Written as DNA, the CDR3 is TGCAGTGCCAACATAAAAACAGGGGACGACTATGGCTACACCTTC.